The entry below describes one T cell receptor (beta chain). The antigen is undetermined. The data stem from a study of cytomegalovirus exposure and HLA in healthy donors. Whole-study context: Caucasian-associated ancestry cluster membership applied to 75% to 85% of approximately 400 genotyped donors. Notes on the study in general: Usually a TCR sequence was rare, but some public TCRs were found in many donors.

Germline CDR1 reads MNHEY; CDR2 reads SVGAGI. The V segment lost 6 bases and the J segment 3 bases; nucleotides outside the gene matches: 8. This CDR3 comprises 14 residues. Primers for the PCR totalled 60 Vbeta and 13 Jbeta. TCRdb's table, derived via immunoSEQ multiplex PCR, lists solely in-frame clones and lacks some. The sample has some 120,000 clones, around 80% seen once; the top ten hold less than 9.5%. Sequences were obtained from PBMCs. The chain carries TRBV6-5 and TRBJ2-7; 7 positions match TRBD1. The sequence was collected from a woman between 50 and 59 years old in good health and CMV-seropositive. The CDR3 region has the DNA TGTGCCAGCAGCTCCGACAGGGCCGGCTACGAGCAGTACTTC. Encoded protein: CASSSDRAGYEQYF.